This T cell receptor beta chain was found in a study of technical replicates of blood from a handful of donors. Produced via immunoSEQ multiplex PCR; TCRdb's table is partial and in-frame only. The sample consists of about 88,000 clones, over 90% of them appearing once. CDR3 length: 15 residues. The germline CDR1 and CDR2 sequences are SGHRS and YFSETQ. J lost 2 bases, V lost 0 bases, and 4 bases had no gene match. The origin of this receptor is a human donor in good health. The sample comprised T cells isolated from PBMCs. The genes are TRBV5-1 and TRBJ2-5, with 7 bases lining up with TRBD2. In DNA, the CDR3 is TGCGCCAGCAGCTTGGTTGCGGGAGTTCAAGAGACCCAGTACTTC. Translated, it gives CASSLVAGVQETQYF.